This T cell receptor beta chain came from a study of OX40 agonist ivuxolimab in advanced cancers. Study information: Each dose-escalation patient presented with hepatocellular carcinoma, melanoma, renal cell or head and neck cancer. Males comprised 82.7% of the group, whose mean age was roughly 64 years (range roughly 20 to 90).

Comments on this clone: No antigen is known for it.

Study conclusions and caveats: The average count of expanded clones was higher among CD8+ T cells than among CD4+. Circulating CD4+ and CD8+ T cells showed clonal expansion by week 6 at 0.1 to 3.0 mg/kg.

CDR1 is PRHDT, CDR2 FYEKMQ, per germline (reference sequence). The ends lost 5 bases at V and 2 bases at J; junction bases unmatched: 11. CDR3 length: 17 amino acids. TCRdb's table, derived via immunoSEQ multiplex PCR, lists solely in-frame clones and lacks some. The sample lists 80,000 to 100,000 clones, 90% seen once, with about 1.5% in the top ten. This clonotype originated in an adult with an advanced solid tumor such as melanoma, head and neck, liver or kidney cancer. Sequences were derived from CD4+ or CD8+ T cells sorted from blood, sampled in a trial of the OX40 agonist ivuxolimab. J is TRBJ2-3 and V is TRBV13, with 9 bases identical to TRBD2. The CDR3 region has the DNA TGTGCCAGCAGCCACCTCGGAGTAGCGGGAGTCACAGATACGCAGTATTTT. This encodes CASSHLGVAGVTDTQYF.